The 21 T cell receptor beta chains presented below share a single source sample, sequenced in a study of blood T cell dynamics during melanoma immunotherapy (dated by TCRdb to the early 2020s). The protocol used for the library was the immunoSEQ multiplex PCR assay. TCRdb retrieved this table from immuneACCESS and kept in-frame rearrangements only. Not all clones are present; in checked studies, unresolved V genes account for under half, and no reason is known for the remainder. Across this sample there are some 11,000 clones, with about nine tenths seen only once. The ten largest make up about 6.9% of the sample. The time point label, as the study defines it: week 3, after first cycle of checkpoint inhibitor. The sequences come from blood, collected from a patient treated with checkpoint blockade. These receptors were obtained from a human donor with melanoma.

This rearrangement joins TRBV29-1 to TRBJ1-2; a weak D match, TRBD1 (6 bases). CDR3 length: 14 amino acids. V shed 4 bases and J shed 4 bases, with 16 bases lying between them. CDR1 and CDR2 (germline): SQVTM, ANQGSEA. The CDR3 loop is CSVVGQGSFYGYTF. CDR3 nucleotide sequence: TGCAGCGTTGTGGGACAAGGGAGTTTCTATGGCTACACCTTC.

This chain connects TRBV19 to TRBJ1-2, with TRBD1 identical over 12 bases. Trimming cost V 5 bases and J 4 bases; bases outside gene matches: 8. Per germline, CDR1 LNHDA and CDR2 SQIVND (reference sequence). The CDR3 is made up of 16 amino acids. This chain's CDR3 is CASSSPGTGGSYGYTF. DNA for the CDR3: TGTGCCAGTAGTTCTCCCGGGACAGGGGGCAGCTATGGCTACACCTTC.

The chain has TRBV4-2 and TRBJ2-2; 9 nucleotides align to TRBD2. CDR3 length: 17 residues. CDR1 and CDR2 (germline): LGHNA, YNFKEQ. The junction had 14 bases not matched to a gene; V was cut back by 5 bases and J by 7 bases. CDR3 sequence: CASSNRLAGMTGGELFF. DNA for the CDR3: TGTGCCAGCAGCAATAGGCTAGCGGGGATGACCGGCGGGGAGCTGTTTTTT.

The chain carries TRBV9 and TRBJ1-4; no definite D call. Germline V lookup: CDR1 SGDLS, CDR2 YYNGEE. The CDR3 is 14 amino acids. The germline V and J ends were trimmed by 3 bases and 5 bases, with 11 bases remaining between them. The CDR3 here is CASSEGGRNEKLFF. The CDR3 nucleotides are TGTGCCAGCAGCGAGGGAGGACGGAATGAAAAACTGTTTTTT.

The chain links TRBV5-1 to TRBJ2-3; TRBD1 aligns across 10 bases. CDR3 length: 15 residues. Germline CDR1 SGHRS, CDR2 YFSETQ. Trimming took 4 bases from V and 5 from J; bases not matched to a gene: 7. The CDR3 reads CASSVDRGSLDTQYF. Here the CDR3 DNA reads TGCGCCAGCAGCGTGGACAGGGGGAGCTTAGATACGCAGTATTTT.

This clone was picked up one time. The chain links TRBV29-1 to TRBJ1-2, with 8 positions matching TRBD1. This CDR3 has 13 amino acids. J gave up 0 bases and V 7 bases, and 4 bases lay outside the gene matches. Germline CDR1 SQVTM, CDR2 ANQGSEA. The CDR3, as DNA: TGCAGCGATACAGGGGGAGCTAACTATGGCTACACCTTC. The encoded protein is CSDTGGANYGYTF.

The chain combines TRBV5-1 with TRBJ1-6; D possibly corresponds to TRBD1 (5 bases). Germline-derived CDR1 and CDR2 are SGHRS and YFSETQ. The CDR3 runs 14 residues. V shed 4 bases and J shed 5 bases, with 10 bases lying between them. CDR3 residues: CASSPGLNNSPLHF. CDR3 DNA: TGCGCCAGCAGCCCGGGACTGAATAATTCACCCCTCCACTTT. The entire variable domain, with the rest obtained from reference TRBV5-1 and TRBJ1-6, is as follows: KAGVTQTPRYLIKTRGQQVTLSCSPISGHRSVSWYQQTPGQGLQFLFEYFSETQRNKGNFPGRFSGRQFSNSRSEMNVSTLELGDSALYLCASSPGLNNSPLHFGNGTRLTVT.

The rearrangement links TRBV12-5 to TRBJ1-4; D not certain. Deletions cut 1 base from V and 4 bases from J, with 13 bases between. The CDR3 length is 16 residues. Germline assignment: CDR1 LGHNT and CDR2 FRNRAP. The CDR3 bases are TGTGCTAGTGGTTTGGGGAGTCTAGGAAATAATGAAAAACTGTTTTTT. Protein sequence: CASGLGSLGNNEKLFF. Together with reference TRBV12-5 and TRBJ1-4, the CDR3 gives the full variable domain: DARVTQTPRHKVTEMGQEVTMRCQPILGHNTVFWYRQTMMQGLELLAYFRNRAPLDDSGMPKDRFSAEMPDATLATLKIQPSEPRDSAVYFCASGLGSLGNNEKLFFGSGTQLSVL.

The V gene is TRBV2, the J gene TRBJ1-1, with D possibly being TRBD1 (6 bases). V lost 4 bases to trimming and J lost 5 bases, with 14 bases between them. The germline V gene has CDR1 SNHLY and CDR2 FYNNEI. This CDR3 is built from 14 residues. This chain's CDR3 is CASSVIPGVTEAFF. CDR3 in DNA: TGTGCCAGCAGTGTAATACCAGGGGTAACTGAAGCTTTCTTT.

The chain carries TRBV11-3 and TRBJ2-2, with D unresolved. Deletions cut 3 bases from V and 6 bases from J, with 8 bases between. This CDR3 is 13 amino acids long. The germline gives CDR1 SGHNT, CDR2 YENEEA. The CDR3: CASSFSGSGELFF. In DNA, the CDR3 is TGTGCCAGCAGCTTCTCCGGGTCCGGGGAGCTGTTTTTT.

The chain combines TRBV12-5 with TRBJ2-7; D gene uncertain. There are 13 residues in the CDR3. V was cut by 9 bases and J by 6 bases, with 18 bases left in between. The germline V gene encodes CDR1 LGHNT and CDR2 FRNRAP. The CDR3 region is CASGLAHTGEQYF. DNA for the CDR3: TGTGCTAGCGGATTGGCCCACACGGGCGAGCAGTACTTC.

The rearrangement links TRBV5-1 to TRBJ2-3, with TRBD2 matching 9 bases. The CDR3 is 16 amino acids. Germline lookup yields CDR1 SGHRS and CDR2 YFSETQ. Trimming removed 0 bases from V and 2 bases from J; junction bases left unmatched: 4. The CDR3 spells CASSLALAGATDTQYF. CDR3 nucleotide sequence: TGCGCCAGCAGCTTGGCCTTAGCGGGAGCCACAGATACGCAGTATTTT.

By proportion, this clone is medium-sized. The chain carries TRBV27 and TRBJ2-2; TRBD1 agrees at 7 bases. Germline V gives CDR1 MNHEY, CDR2 SMNVEV (reference sequence). Trimming removed 5 bases from V and 7 bases from J; junction bases left unmatched: 7. The CDR3 sequence is 14 residues long. CDR3 DNA: TGTGCCAGCAGTCAGACAGGGTTGGGCGGGGAGCTGTTTTTT. Residues: CASSQTGLGGELFF.

The rearrangement uses TRBV15 and TRBJ1-6; tentatively, D is TRBD1 (5 bases). The CDR3 has 13 amino acids. Deletions cut 6 bases from V and 8 bases from J, with 11 bases between. Per the germline V gene, CDR1 is LNHNV and CDR2 is YYDKDF (reference sequence). Written as DNA, the CDR3 is TGTGCCACCAGGGGGCAGGTCGATTCACCCCTCCACTTT. Protein: CATRGQVDSPLHF. The full variable domain, rest sourced from reference TRBV15 and TRBJ1-6, is DAMVIQNPRYQVTQFGKPVTLSCSQTLNHNVMYWYQQKSSQAPKLLFHYYDKDFNNEADTPDNFQSRRPNTSFCFLDIRSPGLGDTAMYLCATRGQVDSPLHFGNGTRLTVT.

The chain couples TRBV6-6 to TRBJ2-5; 7 bases agree with TRBD2. From germline, CDR1 is MNHNY and CDR2 SVGAGI (reference sequence). The CDR3 loop spans 16 amino acids. The V and J ends lost 2 bases and 1 base, in that order; junction bases with no gene match: 7. CDR3 coding DNA: TGTGCCAGCAGTTACACCTCTGGCGGGGGCCAAGAGACCCAGTACTTC. Encoded protein: CASSYTSGGGQETQYF.

J is TRBJ2-2 and V is TRBV5-6; 8 positions agree with TRBD1. Germline loops: CDR1 SGHDT, CDR2 YYEEEE. The CDR3 consists of 15 residues. J gave up 2 bases and V 5 bases, and 5 bases lay outside the gene matches. The CDR3 DNA reads TGTGCCAGCAGACAAGGACAGGGAAACACCGGGGAGCTGTTTTTT. Translated: CASRQGQGNTGELFF.

The V call is TRBV6-4, the J call TRBJ2-3; 7 bases map to TRBD1. Looked up from germline, CDR1 is MRHNA and CDR2 is SNTAGT. This CDR3 spans 14 amino acids. Trimming at V came to 3 bases and at J to 1 base, leaving 1 base not matched to a gene. Here the CDR3 reads CASSDTGGTDTQYF. In nucleotides, the CDR3 is TGTGCCAGCAGTGATACAGGGGGCACAGATACGCAGTATTTT.

CDR3 nucleotide sequence: TGTGCCAGTAGTATCTCACAGGGGTCAAACTATGGCTACACCTTC. Its protein is CASSISQGSNYGYTF. This rearrangement joins TRBV19 to TRBJ1-2, with 7 bases lining up with TRBD1. Unmatched junction bases numbered 6, after V lost 3 bases and J lost 2 bases. This CDR3 contains 15 residues. CDR1 LNHDA and CDR2 SQIVND come from the germline V gene (reference sequence).

The rearrangement uses TRBV25-1 and TRBJ1-2, with TRBD1 matching 9 bases. This CDR3 spans 14 amino acids. V was clipped by 1 base and J by 8 bases; unmatched bases: 5. Germline CDR1 is MGHDK and CDR2 is SYGVNS. Written as DNA, the CDR3 is TGTGCCAGCAGTGAATCGGGGACAGGGAAAGGCTACACCTTC. Amino acids: CASSESGTGKGYTF.

The chain couples TRBV5-1 to TRBJ1-2, with D possibly matching TRBD1 (5 bases). Germline loops: CDR1 SGHRS, CDR2 YFSETQ. V lost 2 bases and J 6 bases, leaving 14 bases between the germline ends. CDR3 length equals 14 residues. CDR3 region: CASSFLGGTDGYTF. The CDR3 region has the DNA TGCGCCAGCAGCTTCCTCGGGGGGACGGATGGCTACACCTTC.

This clone was seen a handful of times. V usage is TRBV10-1 and J usage is TRBJ2-7; either TRBD1 or TRBD2 may fit D (5 bases each). The CDR3 consists of 14 residues. Germline CDR1 is WNHNN and CDR2 is SYGVQD (reference sequence). V gave up 2 bases and J gave up 4 bases, with 12 bases separating them. The CDR3 DNA reads as TGCGCCAGCAGTGAGGGGGGTCGAGCTTACGAGCAGTACTTC. It translates to CASSEGGRAYEQYF.